The T cell receptor (beta chain) described here comes from a study of shared clonotypes between healthy human individuals (dated by TCRdb to 2019 to 2021). With regard to the full study: The cohort comprised two women and three men aged 18 to 49 years. To increase sequencing depth and limit assay-specific biases, different laboratories used diverse techniques to prepare libraries and sequence TCR repertoires. Per donor, leukapheresis produced somewhere between about 0.8 and 9.5 billion PBMCs. For each donor, three plates each were used for CD4 naive and CD4 memory, two plates were used for CD8 naive, and one plate was used for CD8 memory. To estimate repertoire size and how much clonotype sharing occurs between individuals, the study deeply sequenced the blood TCR repertoires of several healthy adults. Paper-wide results and their limitations: Sharing across a few donors was observed for roughly 5.4% of naive CD4, over 3% of naive CD8, 2% to 2.5% of memory CD4, and over 0.3% of memory CD8 clonotypes. Sampling was limited to blood, and TCR repertoires in tissue likely differ from TCR repertoires in blood. Pairwise subsampling indicated that sequencing depth was expected to affect the degree of clonotype sharing among donors. Estimated clonotype richness was generally larger for naive than for memory subsets. Even with the large sequencing depth, rarefaction of the sorted-subset datasets indicated that sequencing was incomplete. The genetic and exposure-history diversity represented was limited by the small number of donors. Clonotypes shared by all four sorted-subset donors showed higher generation probabilities than non-shared clonotypes.

TCR CDR3 regions were amplified from genomic DNA by multiplex PCR using the deep immunoSEQ assay. Genomic DNA extracted from each cell subset was distributed evenly over all wells of several immunoSEQ 96-well plates, and each plate served as one replicate. For sorted subsets, about 200 ng genomic DNA, equal to about 30,000 T cell genomes, was loaded into each replicate PCR. Purified libraries were quantified with a Qubit 3.0 fluorometer, sized on a Bioanalyzer 2100, and re-quantified with the KAPA Library Quantification kit. A separate single-read 150-cycle Illumina NextSeq 550 flow cell was used to sequence each immunoSEQ 96-well plate. The authors' pipeline ran thus. Because the immunoSEQ output held only junctional sequences and lacked quality scores, the filtering could not match the filtering applied to full-length reads. Sequences were annotated with PyIR, a Python wrapper for IgBLAST v1.9, and V/J genes and CDR3 were assigned using IMGT germline references. Reads were removed for weak V/J assignments (E-value above 1e-6), missing CDR3, stop codons, out-of-frame junctions, or ambiguous translated residues. V3J clonotypes were defined by identical inferred V gene, J gene, and CDR3 amino acid sequence. Percentage overlap between repertoires was calculated by dividing the number of shared unique clonotypes by the size of the smaller repertoire. RTK rarefaction, the Chao1 estimator, and Recon v2.1 estimates of unobserved clonotypes were used to assess repertoire richness. Generation probabilities for all TCRbeta clonotypes obtained by the gDNA method from a few donors were computed using OLGA. TCRdb re-hosts the immuneACCESS table, in-frame sequences only. Its copies lack some clones; in the studies checked, an unresolved V gene accounts for under half of them, and the cause for the rest is not known. V and J calls and clone size are those listed in that table; D and trimming were worked out from the DNA. This sample lists about 1.5 million clones; 95% to 99% were detected once. Of the sample, 0.4% to 0.55% is held by the ten largest clones.

V is cut by 0 bases and J by 0 bases, and the space between the germline ends is 11 bases. The germline V gene gives CDR1 as SGDLS and CDR2 as YYNGEE. The CDR3 numbers 16 residues from cysteine through phenylalanine. The kept DNA is CDR3 alone, 48 bases in frame from the first base. Remarks on this clone: Its antigen is currently not known. Base qualities were left out, and no much larger clone turns up one base away.

Donors were healthy HIV-negative adults with no recently reported acute infections or vaccinations. Every donor was a Caucasian adult residing in Nashville, Tennessee, USA. CD4+ T cells were enriched by magnetic negative selection; naive cells were then positively selected on CD45RA, and the negative fraction formed the memory subset. Blood was obtained by leukapheresis, after which PBMCs were separated by Ficoll-Histopaque density gradient centrifugation and cryopreserved in liquid nitrogen vapor phase. Analytical flow cytometry was used to check the purity and quantity of every magnetically sorted T cell population. Genomic DNA was isolated from each sorted fraction and quantified by UV absorbance on a Nanodrop 2000c.

This TCR came from a man aged 30-40 years in good health. The sequence is built from TRBV9 and TRBJ2-3; TRBD1 could be the D gene, as 6 bases match. The specimen sequenced was naive CD4+ T cells sorted from blood. In the paper's terms, the cell subset or site label means: CD45RA+ positively selected. The nucleotides are TGTGCCAGCAGCGTAGCTAGTACAGGGAGCACAGATACGCAGTATTTT. Translation gives CASSVASTGSTDTQYF.